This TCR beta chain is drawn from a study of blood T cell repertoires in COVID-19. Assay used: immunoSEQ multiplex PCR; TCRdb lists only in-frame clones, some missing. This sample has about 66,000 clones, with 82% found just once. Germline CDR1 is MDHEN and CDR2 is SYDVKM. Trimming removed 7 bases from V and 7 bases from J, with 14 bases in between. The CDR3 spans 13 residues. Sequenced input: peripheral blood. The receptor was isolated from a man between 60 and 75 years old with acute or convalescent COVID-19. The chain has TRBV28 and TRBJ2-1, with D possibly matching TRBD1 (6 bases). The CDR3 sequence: CASTEGVWNEQFF. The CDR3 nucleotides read TGTGCCAGCACCGAGGGGGTTTGGAATGAGCAGTTCTTC.